Below, 21 T cell receptor beta chains from the same sample are listed, as sequenced in a study of blood T cell repertoires in COVID-19. Repertoires were generated with immunoSEQ multiplex PCR, while TCRdb's copy carries only in-frame clones and drops some. The repertoire has fewer than 350,000 clones, approximately 91% of them found once; the top ten carry about 2%. Specimen: PBMCs or T cells enriched from blood (not recorded which). Source of these receptors: a woman between 40 and 55 years old with acute COVID-19.

This clone appeared once. The chain couples TRBV19 to TRBJ2-3, with D tentatively TRBD1 (6 bases). V gave up 7 bases and J gave up 4 bases, with 15 bases separating them. The CDR3 length is 14 residues. CDR1 and CDR2 (germline): LNHDA, SQIVND (reference sequence). The CDR3 sequence is CASTQTGGSDTQYF. As DNA, the CDR3 is TGTGCCAGTACCCAGACAGGTGGTTCAGATACGCAGTATTTT.

The chain recombines TRBV19 with TRBJ1-1, with 12 nucleotides matching TRBD1. CDR1 and CDR2 from the germline V gene are LNHDA and SQIVND (reference sequence). The CDR3 is 15 amino acids. The V and J ends lost 3 bases and 3 bases, in that order; junction bases with no gene match: 2. As DNA, the CDR3 is TGTGCCAGTAGTATCGGGACAGGGGGCTACACTGAAGCTTTCTTT. Residues: CASSIGTGGYTEAFF.

The J gene is TRBJ2-7, the V gene TRBV27; 8 bases align to TRBD2. The CDR3 contains 13 residues. V was clipped by 5 bases and J by 5 bases; unmatched bases: 5. Germline CDR1 MNHEY, CDR2 SMNVEV (reference sequence). In nucleotides, the CDR3 is TGTGCCAGCAGTCCCCGGCGGGGGGACGAGCAGTACTTC. This encodes CASSPRRGDEQYF.

The chain uses TRBV24-1 and TRBJ2-7; 10 positions match TRBD1. V dropped 0 bases and J dropped 9; count of bases not matched to a gene: 7. This CDR3 has 15 residues. Germline CDR1 KGHDR, CDR2 SFDVKD. The CDR3 sequence is CATSDLGGQGRGQYF. The CDR3 DNA reads TGTGCCACCAGTGATTTGGGGGGACAGGGGCGTGGGCAGTACTTC.

The CDR3 is CASSARDSGKIDYTF. The DNA for the CDR3 is TGTGCCAGCAGCGCCCGGGACAGTGGAAAGATAGACTACACCTTC. The V call is TRBV11-1, the J call TRBJ1-2; 7 bases agree with TRBD1. The CDR3 has 15 residues. The V gene's germline CDR1 is SGHAT and CDR2 FQDESV (reference sequence). After removal of 5 bases from V and 10 bases from J, the junction contained 16 bases not matched to a gene.

This rearrangement joins TRBV14 to TRBJ2-7, with 10 nucleotides matching TRBD2. Germline loops: CDR1 SGHDN, CDR2 FVKESK. The V gene end was trimmed by 2 bases and the J gene end by 5 bases; junction bases not matched to a gene: 6. The CDR3 is 15 residues long. CDR3 protein: CASSQLAGVSHEQYF. CDR3 sequence (DNA): TGTGCCAGCAGCCAACTAGCGGGAGTTTCCCACGAGCAGTACTTC.

The rearrangement links TRBV9 to TRBJ1-1; TRBD1 is a possible D gene (5 bases). Germline loops: CDR1 SGDLS, CDR2 YYNGEE. Deletions cut 0 bases from V and 8 bases from J, with 11 bases between. CDR3 length: 13 residues. CDR3 sequence: CASSVDSRAEAFF. CDR3 bases: TGTGCCAGCAGCGTAGATAGCAGGGCCGAAGCTTTCTTT.

This chain joins TRBV9 and TRBJ1-6; 10 bases map to TRBD1. Germline V CDR1 and CDR2: SGDLS, YYNGEE. Trimming at V came to 5 bases and at J to 8 bases, leaving 4 bases not matched to a gene. The CDR3 has 14 residues. CDR3: CASSAGTGDSPLHF. For the CDR3, the DNA is TGTGCCAGCAGTGCCGGGACAGGGGATTCACCCCTCCACTTT.

The chain joins TRBV5-8 to TRBJ2-3; TRBD2 might be the D (6 bases). Trimming removed 4 bases at V and 4 bases at J, with 19 bases between. Per the germline V gene, CDR1 is SGHTS and CDR2 is YDEGEE. The CDR3 contains 16 residues. The CDR3 DNA sequence: TGTGCCAGCAGCCCCGCGTACACTAGCATTGCAGATACGCAGTATTTT. Protein sequence: CASSPAYTSIADTQYF.

This chain uses TRBV5-1 with TRBJ1-4, with TRBD1 as a possible D gene (5 bases). The CDR3 sequence is 14 residues long. V lost 4 bases and J lost 7, with 14 bases in between. The germline V gene has CDR1 SGHRS and CDR2 YFSETQ. CDR3 nucleotide sequence: TGCGCCAGCAGCCTCCAGGGAGGAGGTGAAAAACTGTTTTTT. It codes for CASSLQGGGEKLFF.

V usage is TRBV5-4 and J usage is TRBJ1-2; no clear D. There are 15 residues in the CDR3. V lost 4 bases and J lost 1, with 14 bases in between. Germline V lookup: CDR1 SGHNT, CDR2 YYREEE (reference sequence). The CDR3 reads CASSPRLAINYGYTF. DNA for the CDR3: TGTGCCAGCAGCCCGCGCCTCGCGATTAACTATGGCTACACCTTC.

The CDR3 loop reads CASSQGGREETQYF. In DNA form, the CDR3 reads TGTGCCAGCAGCCAAGGGGGGAGGGAAGAGACCCAGTACTTC. The V call is TRBV5-4, the J call TRBJ2-5, with D possibly matching TRBD2 (7 bases). V lost 4 bases and J 3 bases, leaving 13 bases between the germline ends. The CDR3 consists of 14 residues. In germline, CDR1 is SGHNT, CDR2 YYREEE (reference sequence).

The chain carries TRBV5-5 and TRBJ1-5; 7 bases are a match to TRBD1. The CDR3 is 15 amino acids. V shed 0 bases, J shed 4 bases, and the junction held 4 bases outside the gene matches. Germline values: CDR1 SGHKS, CDR2 YYEKEE (reference sequence). Here the CDR3 reads CASSLAPTGNQPQHF. DNA of the CDR3: TGTGCCAGCAGCTTGGCCCCGACAGGGAATCAGCCCCAGCATTTT.

The rearrangement links TRBV19 to TRBJ2-5; 14 positions match TRBD2. The CDR3 totals 18 residues. Looked up from germline, CDR1 is LNHDA and CDR2 is SQIVND (reference sequence). Unmatched junction bases numbered 8, after V lost 5 bases and J lost 0 bases. The CDR3 protein is CASSPERLAGGYQETQYF. For the CDR3, the DNA is TGTGCCAGTAGTCCAGAGAGACTAGCGGGAGGGTACCAAGAGACCCAGTACTTC.

This clone was observed many times. The chain employs TRBV6-4 and TRBJ2-1; 11 bases fit TRBD2. The CDR3 length is 13 residues. CDR1 and CDR2 from the germline V gene are MRHNA and SNTAGT. The V gene end was trimmed by 3 bases and the J gene end by 9 bases; junction bases not matched to a gene: 1. The CDR3 DNA sequence: TGTGCCAGCAGTGAGCTAGCGGGAGGTGAGCAGTTCTTC. Its protein is CASSELAGGEQFF.

The rearrangement uses TRBV10-3 and TRBJ1-1; maybe TRBD1 (5 bases). Germline CDR1 and CDR2: ENHRY and SYGVKD. The length of the CDR3 is 13 residues. V lost 4 bases to trimming and J lost 6 bases, with 12 bases between them. Here the CDR3 reads CAISGPGGAEAFF. As DNA, the CDR3 is TGTGCCATCAGTGGACCGGGGGGGGCTGAAGCTTTCTTT.

CDR3 coding DNA: TGTGCCTGGAGAGTTCAGGGATTTAGTTCACCCCTCCACTTT. It codes for CAWRVQGFSSPLHF. The rearrangement joins TRBV30 to TRBJ1-6; maybe TRBD1 (5 bases). In germline, CDR1 is GTSNPN, CDR2 SVGIG (reference sequence). The CDR3 is made up of 14 amino acids. Between the trimmed V and J ends, which lost 3 bases and 9 bases, there was a span of 15 bases.

The chain recombines TRBV7-2 with TRBJ2-3; a possible D gene is TRBD2 (5 bases). V was shortened by 6 bases and J by 1 base, with 14 bases between the two germline ends. Per germline, CDR1 SGHTA and CDR2 FQGNSA. This CDR3 has 15 amino acids. The CDR3 reads CASRVRAGGTDTQYF. CDR3 in DNA: TGTGCCAGCAGAGTGAGGGCCGGGGGCACAGATACGCAGTATTTT. The full variable domain, rest sourced from reference TRBV7-2 and TRBJ2-3, is GAGVSQSPSNKVTEKGKDVELRCDPISGHTALYWYRQSLGQGLEFLIYFQGNSAPDKSGLPSDRFSAERTGGSVSTLTIQRTQQEDSAVYLCASRVRAGGTDTQYFGPGTRLTVL.

This chain joins TRBV11-3 and TRBJ2-3, with TRBD1 identical over 8 bases. The V segment lost 5 bases and the J segment 6 bases; nucleotides outside the gene matches: 7. Germline CDR1 and CDR2: SGHNT and YENEEA. The CDR3 consists of 14 residues. CDR3 nucleotides: TGTGCCAGCAGCCCCGGACAGGGCGGCGATACGCAGTATTTT. This encodes CASSPGQGGDTQYF.

This chain uses TRBV27 with TRBJ1-1; no definite D call. This CDR3 has 16 amino acids. Looked up from germline, CDR1 is MNHEY and CDR2 is SMNVEV (reference sequence). The V and J ends lost 5 bases and 0 bases respectively, with 16 bases between them. The CDR3 DNA is TGTGCCAGCAGTCCCACCCTGCTAGGTATGAACACTGAAGCTTTCTTT. It yields the protein CASSPTLLGMNTEAFF.

This chain connects TRBV6-2 or TRBV6-3 to TRBJ2-7; a weak D match, TRBD1 (6 bases). Between the trimmed V and J ends, which lost 1 base and 0 bases, there was a span of 7 bases. There are 14 residues in the CDR3. Per the germline V gene, CDR1 is MNHEY and CDR2 is SVGEGT. This CDR3 is CASSYLDSSYEQYF. The CDR3 DNA is TGTGCCAGCAGTTACTTGGACAGCTCCTACGAGCAGTACTTC.